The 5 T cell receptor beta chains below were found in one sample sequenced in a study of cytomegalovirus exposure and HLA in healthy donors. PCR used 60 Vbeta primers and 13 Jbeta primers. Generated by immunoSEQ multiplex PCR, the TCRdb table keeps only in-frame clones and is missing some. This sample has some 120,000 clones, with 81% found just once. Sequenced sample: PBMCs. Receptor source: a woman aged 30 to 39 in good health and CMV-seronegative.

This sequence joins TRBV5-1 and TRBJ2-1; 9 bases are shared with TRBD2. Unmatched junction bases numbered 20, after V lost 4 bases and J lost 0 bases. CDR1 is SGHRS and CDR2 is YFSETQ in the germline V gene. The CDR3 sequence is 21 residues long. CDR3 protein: CASSRTLMTNLAGSSYNEQFF. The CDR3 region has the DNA TGCGCCAGCAGCCGGACATTGATGACTAATCTAGCGGGGAGCTCCTACAATGAGCAGTTCTTC.

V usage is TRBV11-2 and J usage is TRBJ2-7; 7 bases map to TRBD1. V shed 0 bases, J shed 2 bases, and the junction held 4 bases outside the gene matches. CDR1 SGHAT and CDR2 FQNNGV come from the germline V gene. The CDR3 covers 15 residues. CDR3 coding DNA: TGTGCCAGCAGCTTAGATCTTCAGGGGGCCTACGAGCAGTACTTC. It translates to CASSLDLQGAYEQYF.

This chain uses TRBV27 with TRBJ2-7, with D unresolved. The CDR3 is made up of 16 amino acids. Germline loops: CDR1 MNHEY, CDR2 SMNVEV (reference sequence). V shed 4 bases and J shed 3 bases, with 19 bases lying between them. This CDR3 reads CASSYRPWRDDYEQYF. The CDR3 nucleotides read TGTGCCAGCAGTTACCGCCCGTGGAGAGACGACTACGAGCAGTACTTC.

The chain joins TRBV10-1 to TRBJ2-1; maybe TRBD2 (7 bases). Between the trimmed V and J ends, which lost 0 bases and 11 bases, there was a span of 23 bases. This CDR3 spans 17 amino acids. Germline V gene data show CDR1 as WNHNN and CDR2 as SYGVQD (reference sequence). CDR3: CASSESAGGRRGSKQFF. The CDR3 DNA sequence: TGCGCCAGCAGTGAGTCGGCCGGGGGCCGGCGGGGGAGTAAGCAGTTCTTC.

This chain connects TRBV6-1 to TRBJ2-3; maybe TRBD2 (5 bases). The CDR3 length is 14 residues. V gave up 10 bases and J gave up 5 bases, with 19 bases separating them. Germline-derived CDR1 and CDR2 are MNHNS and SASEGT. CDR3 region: CANSASRTGDTQYF. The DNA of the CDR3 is TGTGCCAACTCTGCGAGCCGGACTGGAGATACGCAGTATTTT.